Listed below are T cell receptor beta chains from one sample, sequenced in a study of control samples from healthy donors and cancer patients. This table comes from immunoSEQ multiplex PCR, and its TCRdb copy is limited to in-frame clones, with some not included. The sample includes over 100,000 clones, approximately 92% of them seen just once. What was sequenced was blood. The receptors stem from a middle-aged man in good health. Each CDR3 is given with its conserved first and last residue. The order of the fields is CDR3 DNA, CDR3 protein, V gene, J gene, clone size, D gene. The D gene is left open where the match is weak. Clone size is shown for a subset of rows, as once, few, many or a class of expanded clone.

DNA: TGCGCCAGCAGCGACCGGTCTCGGGGGGACGAGCAGTACTTC
CDR3: CASSDRSRGDEQYF
V: TRBV4-1
J: TRBJ2-7
size: NA
D: TRBD2

DNA: TGTGCCACCAGCGGAGAATCCTCAGTTCTCAGCTCTGGAAACACCATATATTTT
CDR3: CATSGESSVLSSGNTIYF
V: TRBV15
J: TRBJ1-3
size: NA
D: NA

DNA: TGTGCCAGTAGTAGGGGGGACACTAGCACAGATACGCAGTATTTT
CDR3: CASSRGDTSTDTQYF
V: TRBV19
J: TRBJ2-3
size: NA
D: NA

DNA: TGTGCCAGCAGCTTGGCCACTCCAGACAGGGACCCTGGGCAGTACTTC
CDR3: CASSLATPDRDPGQYF
V: TRBV5-6
J: TRBJ2-7
size: NA
D: TRBD1

DNA: TGTGCCAGCAGGTCTTATACAGGGTCCCAAGAGACCCAGTACTTC
CDR3: CASRSYTGSQETQYF
V: TRBV6-5
J: TRBJ2-5
size: NA
D: NA

DNA: TGCGCCAGTATGATGATCCTTGGGAGCACAGATACGCAGTATTTT
CDR3: CASMMILGSTDTQYF
V: TRBV5-1
J: TRBJ2-3
size: NA
D: NA

DNA: TGTGCCAGCTCCTCCGGCCTTGGAGAGACCCAGTACTTC
CDR3: CASSSGLGETQYF
V: TRBV18
J: TRBJ2-5
size: NA
D: NA

DNA: TGTGCCAGCTCACTAGCGGGGTACGATACGCAGTATTTT
CDR3: CASSLAGYDTQYF
V: TRBV7-2
J: TRBJ2-3
size: once
D: TRBD2

DNA: TGTGCCAGCAGCGTAGGCCCAGGGAGGACAGATACGCAGTATTTT
CDR3: CASSVGPGRTDTQYF
V: TRBV9
J: TRBJ2-3
size: NA
D: NA

DNA: TGTGCCAGCAGTCCCCAGGGGGCCTCCCTGGGAGAGCAGTACTTC
CDR3: CASSPQGASLGEQYF
V: TRBV27
J: TRBJ2-7
size: NA
D: TRBD1

DNA: TGTGCCAGCAGTGGGTTGAGGACTGAAGCTTTCTTT
CDR3: CASSGLRTEAFF
V: TRBV27
J: TRBJ1-1
size: NA
D: NA

DNA: TGTGCCAGCAGTTTTGGGCGCGGCGAGCAGTACTTC
CDR3: CASSFGRGEQYF
V: TRBV27
J: TRBJ2-7
size: NA
D: NA

DNA: TGTGCCAGCAGTTACTCTTCTGGGGGAAAACTGTTTTTT
CDR3: CASSYSSGGKLFF
V: TRBV6-5
J: TRBJ1-4
size: few
D: NA

DNA: TGTGCCGCCAGGGGGACCAGCACAGATACGCAGTATTTT
CDR3: CAARGTSTDTQYF
V: TRBV19
J: TRBJ2-3
size: NA
D: TRBD1

DNA: TGTGCCTGGAGTGGGACCCTCACAGATACGCAGTATTTT
CDR3: CAWSGTLTDTQYF
V: TRBV30
J: TRBJ2-3
size: NA
D: NA

DNA: TGTGCCAGCAGCCAAGATGGTCCATATAAAGGCACTGAAGCTTTCTTT
CDR3: CASSQDGPYKGTEAFF
V: TRBV3-1/TRBV3-2
J: TRBJ1-1
size: NA
D: NA

DNA: TGCAGCGGTCGGCGGGGCTCCGAGCAGTACTTC
CDR3: CSGRRGSEQYF
V: TRBV29-1
J: TRBJ2-7
size: once
D: NA

DNA: TGTGCCAGCATCCCAGCGCCGGGGCGCGGATACAATGAGCAGTTCTTC
CDR3: CASIPAPGRGYNEQFF
V: TRBV4-2
J: TRBJ2-1
size: NA
D: NA

DNA: TGTGCCATCACCTCGTCAAGCTCTGGAAACACCATATATTTT
CDR3: CAITSSSSGNTIYF
V: TRBV10-3
J: TRBJ1-3
size: NA
D: NA

DNA: TGTGCCAGCAGAAATCCGGGACAGGGTAGCTATGGCTACACCTTC
CDR3: CASRNPGQGSYGYTF
V: TRBV7-2
J: TRBJ1-2
size: once
D: TRBD1

DNA: TGTGCCAGCAGTGAATTTTATGCGGGGGAGCTGTTTTTT
CDR3: CASSEFYAGELFF
V: TRBV25-1
J: TRBJ2-2
size: NA
D: NA

DNA: TGTGCCAGCGGAGACAGGGTGCGCGAGCAGTTCTTC
CDR3: CASGDRVREQFF
V: TRBV6-5
J: TRBJ2-1
size: NA
D: TRBD1

DNA: TGTGCCAGCAGCTTAGGGGGGGGCTATGGCTACACCTTC
CDR3: CASSLGGGYGYTF
V: TRBV7-8
J: TRBJ1-2
size: NA
D: NA

DNA: TGTGCCAGCAACAAAGGGTGGCAGGGGAGCAATCAGCCCCAGCATTTT
CDR3: CASNKGWQGSNQPQHF
V: TRBV14
J: TRBJ1-5
size: NA
D: NA

DNA: TGTGCCAGCAGTTACAGGGGAGGGCGGTATGGCTACACCTTC
CDR3: CASSYRGGRYGYTF
V: TRBV6-5
J: TRBJ1-2
size: NA
D: NA

DNA: TGTGCCAGCCAAGAACAGGGTCAAAGGGTAATGGGGGAGCAGTACTTC
CDR3: CASQEQGQRVMGEQYF
V: TRBV2
J: TRBJ2-7
size: NA
D: NA

DNA: TGTGCCAGCAGTTTACTGGGTGGGGCAGGGGGTGCCTATGGCTACACCTTC
CDR3: CASSLLGGAGGAYGYTF
V: TRBV28
J: TRBJ1-2
size: NA
D: TRBD1

DNA: TGCGCCAGCAGCTTGGACAGCTCCTACAATGAGCAGTTCTTC
CDR3: CASSLDSSYNEQFF
V: TRBV5-1
J: TRBJ2-1
size: NA
D: NA

DNA: TGTGCCAGCAGCTTCGGGGGTGCGGGTTCGGCGCCCCTCCACTTT
CDR3: CASSFGGAGSAPLHF
V: TRBV7-9
J: TRBJ1-6
size: NA
D: NA

DNA: TGCGCCAGCAGCTTTAGGGGCGTGGGTTTTTCTACGGAGACCCAGTACTTC
CDR3: CASSFRGVGFSTETQYF
V: TRBV5-1
J: TRBJ2-5
size: NA
D: NA

DNA: TGTGCCAGTAGTACCGGGGCGCACTATGGCTACACCTTC
CDR3: CASSTGAHYGYTF
V: TRBV19
J: TRBJ1-2
size: NA
D: NA

DNA: TGTGCCAGCAGTGAGGGGACTATTTCCTACGAGCAGTACTTC
CDR3: CASSEGTISYEQYF
V: TRBV27
J: TRBJ2-7
size: NA
D: TRBD2

DNA: TGCAGCGTGGCCGCCGGCAGCAATTCACCCCTCCACTTT
CDR3: CSVAAGSNSPLHF
V: TRBV29-1
J: TRBJ1-6
size: once
D: NA

DNA: TGCGCCAGCAGCCCCCTCTGGCAGCTTAACACCGGGGAGCTGTTTTTT
CDR3: CASSPLWQLNTGELFF
V: TRBV5-1
J: TRBJ2-2
size: NA
D: NA

DNA: TGTGCCAGCAGCCCAGGGGGGGGCCAACGCGAGCAGTACTTC
CDR3: CASSPGGGQREQYF
V: TRBV9
J: TRBJ2-7
size: NA
D: NA

DNA: TGTGCCAGCAGCTTAGATTCGGGCTACTCTGGAAACACCATATATTTT
CDR3: CASSLDSGYSGNTIYF
V: TRBV11-2
J: TRBJ1-3
size: NA
D: NA

DNA: TGTGCCAGCAGGCCCCGACAGGGGTTAGAAGAAAAACTGTTTTTT
CDR3: CASRPRQGLEEKLFF
V: TRBV2
J: TRBJ1-4
size: NA
D: TRBD1

DNA: TGTGCCTCTTCTGGGCGGGGTGGAGATACGCAGTATTTT
CDR3: CASSGRGGDTQYF
V: TRBV6-5
J: TRBJ2-3
size: NA
D: NA

DNA: TGCAGTGCTAGTGGGGCGGGGGTCTTCACAGATACGCAGTATTTT
CDR3: CSASGAGVFTDTQYF
V: TRBV20-1
J: TRBJ2-3
size: NA
D: TRBD2

DNA: TGTGCCATCAGTCCAACTACGACCGGGACTGCCTCCTTC
CDR3: CAISPTTTGTASF
V: TRBV10-3
J: TRBJ2-7
size: NA
D: NA

DNA: TGTGCCAGCAGTTACGGCCCTGCGACAGATACGCAGTATTTT
CDR3: CASSYGPATDTQYF
V: TRBV6-2/TRBV6-3
J: TRBJ2-3
size: NA
D: NA

DNA: TGCAGCGTTAGCGGACAGGGATGGTCTAACTATGGCTACACCTTC
CDR3: CSVSGQGWSNYGYTF
V: TRBV29-1
J: TRBJ1-2
size: NA
D: TRBD1

DNA: TGTGCCAGCAGTGAAGGGAGGGGACGGGAAAAACTGTTTTTT
CDR3: CASSEGRGREKLFF
V: TRBV25-1
J: TRBJ1-4
size: NA
D: NA